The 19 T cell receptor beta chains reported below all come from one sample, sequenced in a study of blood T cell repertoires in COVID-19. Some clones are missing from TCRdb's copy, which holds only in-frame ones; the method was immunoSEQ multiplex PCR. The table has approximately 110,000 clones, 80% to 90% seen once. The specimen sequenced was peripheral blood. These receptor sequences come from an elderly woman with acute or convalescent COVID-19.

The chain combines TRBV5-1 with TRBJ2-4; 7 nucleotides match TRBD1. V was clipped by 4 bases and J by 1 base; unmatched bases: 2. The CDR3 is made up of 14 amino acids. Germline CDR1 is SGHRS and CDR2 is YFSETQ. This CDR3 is CASSLGQAKNIQYF. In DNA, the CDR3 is TGCGCCAGCAGCCTGGGACAGGCCAAAAACATTCAGTACTTC.

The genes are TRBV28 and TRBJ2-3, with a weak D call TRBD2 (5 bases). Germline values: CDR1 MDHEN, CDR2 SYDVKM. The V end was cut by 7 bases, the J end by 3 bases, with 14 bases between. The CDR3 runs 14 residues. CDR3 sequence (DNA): TGTGCCAGCAAAGGTAGCGTGGTTACAGATACGCAGTATTTT. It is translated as CASKGSVVTDTQYF. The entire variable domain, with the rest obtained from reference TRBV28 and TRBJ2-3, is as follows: DVKVTQSSRYLVKRTGEKVFLECVQDMDHENMFWYRQDPGLGLRLIYFSYDVKMKEKGDIPEGYSVSREKKERFSLILESASTNQTSMYLCASKGSVVTDTQYFGPGTRLTVL.

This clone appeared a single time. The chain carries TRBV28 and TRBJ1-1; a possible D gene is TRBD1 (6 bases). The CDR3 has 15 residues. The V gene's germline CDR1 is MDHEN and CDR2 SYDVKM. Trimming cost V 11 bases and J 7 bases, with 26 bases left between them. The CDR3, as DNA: TGTGCCTCCACTCGGGGGGGGGCGCGATTGGGTGAAGCTTTCTTT. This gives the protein CASTRGGARLGEAFF.

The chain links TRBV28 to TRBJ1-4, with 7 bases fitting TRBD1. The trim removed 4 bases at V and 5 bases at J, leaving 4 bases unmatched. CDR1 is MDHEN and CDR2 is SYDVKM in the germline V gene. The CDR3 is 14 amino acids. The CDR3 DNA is TGTGCCAGCAGTTGGACAGGATTAAATGAAAAACTGTTTTTT. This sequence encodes CASSWTGLNEKLFF.

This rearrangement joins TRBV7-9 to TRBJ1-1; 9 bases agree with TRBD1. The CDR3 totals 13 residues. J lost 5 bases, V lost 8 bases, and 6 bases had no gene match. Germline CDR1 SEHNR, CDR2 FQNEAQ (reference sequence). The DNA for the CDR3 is TGTGCCAGCTGTTTACAGGGGGCTACTGAAGCTTTCTTT. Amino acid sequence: CASCLQGATEAFF. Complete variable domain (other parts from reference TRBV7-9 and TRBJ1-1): DTGVSQNPRHKITKRGQNVTFRCDPISEHNRLYWYRQTLGQGPEFLTYFQNEAQLEKSRLLSDRFSAERPKGSFSTLEIQRTEQGDSAMYLCASCLQGATEAFFGQGTRLTVV.

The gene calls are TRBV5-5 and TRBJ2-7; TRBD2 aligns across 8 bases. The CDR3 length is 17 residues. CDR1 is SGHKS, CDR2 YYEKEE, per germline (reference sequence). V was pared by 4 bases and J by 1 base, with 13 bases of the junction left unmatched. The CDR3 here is CASSLTSGGFGSYEQYF. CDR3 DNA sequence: TGTGCCAGCAGCCTTACCTCGGGGGGGTTCGGGTCCTACGAGCAGTACTTC.

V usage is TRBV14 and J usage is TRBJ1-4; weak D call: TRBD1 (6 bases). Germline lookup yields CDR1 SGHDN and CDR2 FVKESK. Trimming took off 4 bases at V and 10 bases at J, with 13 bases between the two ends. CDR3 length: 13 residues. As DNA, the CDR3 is TGTGCCAGCAGCCTACAGGGATTTGGAAAACTGTTTTTT. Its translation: CASSLQGFGKLFF.

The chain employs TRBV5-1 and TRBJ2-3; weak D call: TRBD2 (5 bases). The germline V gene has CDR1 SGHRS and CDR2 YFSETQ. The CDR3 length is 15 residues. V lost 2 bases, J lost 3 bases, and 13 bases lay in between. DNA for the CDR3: TGCGCCAGCAGCTTTGAGGGCATTCCAACAGATACGCAGTATTTT. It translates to CASSFEGIPTDTQYF. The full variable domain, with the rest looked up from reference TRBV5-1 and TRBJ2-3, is KAGVTQTPRYLIKTRGQQVTLSCSPISGHRSVSWYQQTPGQGLQFLFEYFSETQRNKGNFPGRFSGRQFSNSRSEMNVSTLELGDSALYLCASSFEGIPTDTQYFGPGTRLTVL.

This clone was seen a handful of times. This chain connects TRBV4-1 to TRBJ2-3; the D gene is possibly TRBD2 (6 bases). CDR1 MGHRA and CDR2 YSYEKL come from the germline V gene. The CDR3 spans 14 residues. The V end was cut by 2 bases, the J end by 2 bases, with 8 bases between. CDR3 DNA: TGCGCCAGCAGCCAACAGGGACTCACAGATACGCAGTATTTT. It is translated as CASSQQGLTDTQYF.

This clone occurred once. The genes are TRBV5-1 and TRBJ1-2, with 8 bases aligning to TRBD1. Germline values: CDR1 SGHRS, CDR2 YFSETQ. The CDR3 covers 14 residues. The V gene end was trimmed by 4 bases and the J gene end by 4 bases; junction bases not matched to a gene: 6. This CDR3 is CASSAGQAIYGYTF. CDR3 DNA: TGCGCCAGCAGCGCGGGACAGGCTATCTATGGCTACACCTTC.

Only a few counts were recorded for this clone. Written as DNA, the CDR3 is TGTGCCAGCAGCGTAGGGACAGGTCTAAACGAGCAGTACTTC. It specifies CASSVGTGLNEQYF. This chain joins TRBV9 and TRBJ2-7; 7 bases align to TRBD1. J gave up 5 bases and V 0 bases, and 5 bases lay outside the gene matches. Germline CDR1 reads SGDLS; CDR2 reads YYNGEE. There are 14 residues in the CDR3. The whole variable domain, remainder taken from reference TRBV9 and TRBJ2-7, is DSGVTQTPKHLITATGQRVTLRCSPRSGDLSVYWYQQSLDQGLQFLIQYYNGEERAKGNILERFSAQQFPDLHSELNLSSLELGDSALYFCASSVGTGLNEQYFGPGTRLTVT.

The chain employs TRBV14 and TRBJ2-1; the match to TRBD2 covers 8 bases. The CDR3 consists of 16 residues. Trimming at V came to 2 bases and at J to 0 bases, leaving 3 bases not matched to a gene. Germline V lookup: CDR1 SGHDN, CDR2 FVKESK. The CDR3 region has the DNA TGTGCCAGCAGCCAAACGGGGGGGGGCTCCTACAATGAGCAGTTCTTC. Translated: CASSQTGGGSYNEQFF.

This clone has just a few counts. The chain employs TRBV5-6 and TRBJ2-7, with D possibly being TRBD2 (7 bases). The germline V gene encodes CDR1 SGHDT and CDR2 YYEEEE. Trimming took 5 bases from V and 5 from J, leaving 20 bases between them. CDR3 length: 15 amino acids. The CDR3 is CASSLGAWAGDEQYF. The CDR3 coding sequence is TGTGCCAGCAGTCTGGGGGCTTGGGCGGGGGACGAGCAGTACTTC.

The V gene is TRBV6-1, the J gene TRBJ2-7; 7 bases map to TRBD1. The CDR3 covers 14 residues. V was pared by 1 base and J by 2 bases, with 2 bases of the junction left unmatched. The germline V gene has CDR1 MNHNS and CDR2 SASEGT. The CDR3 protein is CASSEGTGPYEQYF. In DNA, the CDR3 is TGTGCCAGCAGTGAAGGGACAGGTCCCTACGAGCAGTACTTC.

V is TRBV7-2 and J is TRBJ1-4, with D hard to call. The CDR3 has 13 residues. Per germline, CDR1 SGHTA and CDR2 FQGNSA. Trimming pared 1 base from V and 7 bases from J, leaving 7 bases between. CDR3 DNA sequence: TGTGCCAGCAGCTTAGGGTTCGGTGAAAAACTGTTTTTT. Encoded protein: CASSLGFGEKLFF. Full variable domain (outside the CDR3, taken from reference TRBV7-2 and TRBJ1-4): GAGVSQSPSNKVTEKGKDVELRCDPISGHTALYWYRQSLGQGLEFLIYFQGNSAPDKSGLPSDRFSAERTGGSVSTLTIQRTQQEDSAVYLCASSLGFGEKLFFGSGTQLSVL.

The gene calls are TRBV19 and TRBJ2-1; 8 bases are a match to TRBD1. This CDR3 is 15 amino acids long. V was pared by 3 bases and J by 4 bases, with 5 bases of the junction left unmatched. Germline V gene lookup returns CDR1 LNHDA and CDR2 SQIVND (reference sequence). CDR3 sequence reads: CASSIFTGGYNEQFF. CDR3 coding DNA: TGTGCCAGTAGTATTTTTACAGGGGGGTACAATGAGCAGTTCTTC.

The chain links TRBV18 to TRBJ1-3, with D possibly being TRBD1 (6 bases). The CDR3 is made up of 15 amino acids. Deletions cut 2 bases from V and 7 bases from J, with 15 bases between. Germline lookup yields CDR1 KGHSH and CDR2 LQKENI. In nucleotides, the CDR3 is TGTGCCAGCTCACCAAACAGGGAAGCGAGGAACACCATATATTTT. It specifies CASSPNREARNTIYF.

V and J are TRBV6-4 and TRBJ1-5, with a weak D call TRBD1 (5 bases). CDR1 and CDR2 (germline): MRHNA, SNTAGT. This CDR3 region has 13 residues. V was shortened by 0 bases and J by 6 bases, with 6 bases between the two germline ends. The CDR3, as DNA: TGTGCCAGCAGTGACTCGGGGGGTCAGCCCCAGCATTTT. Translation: CASSDSGGQPQHF.

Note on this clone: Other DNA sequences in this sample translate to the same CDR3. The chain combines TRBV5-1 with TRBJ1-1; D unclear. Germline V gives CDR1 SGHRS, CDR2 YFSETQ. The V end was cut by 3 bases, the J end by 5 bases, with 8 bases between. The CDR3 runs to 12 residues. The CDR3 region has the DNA TGCGCCAGCAGCTCCGGGTATACTGAAGCTTTCTTT. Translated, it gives CASSSGYTEAFF.